This T cell receptor (beta chain) emerged from a study of T cell repertoires in cytomegalovirus infection. At the level of the study: TCR beta signatures that were public indicated CMV infection and matching HLA type.

Broader study findings: The ex vivo response showed dominance by HLA-C-restricted CMV-specific TCR beta clonotypes. Based on cumulative public TCR beta family frequency, carriers of CMV plus the relevant HLA were identified.

The germline gives CDR1 SGHTA, CDR2 FQGNSA. The CDR3 has 13 amino acids. V lost 5 bases and J lost 9; bases outside the gene matches: 7. This clonotype was counted only a few times. Antigen: not known. TCRdb recomputed calls from the reads with MiXCR, one row per CDR3 protein. Of a few hundred thousand distinct CDR3 sequences listed, roughly 42% were seen once; the top ten hold around 44%. The chain couples TRBV7-2 to TRBJ2-1; 7 bases match TRBD1. The starting material was cultured PBMCs, obtained from culture after CMV antigen stimulation. The clonotype was recovered from a human donor in good health (CMV status not recorded). Some clones in this sample may be carry-over from other donors' samples. This CDR3 is CASSPTGVGEQFF. The CDR3, as DNA: TGTGCCAGCAGCCCCACAGGGGTCGGTGAGCAGTTCTTC.